This TCR beta chain emerged from a study of shared clonotypes between healthy human individuals. The split of CD4+ cells yielded CD45RA+ naive and CD45RA-negative memory subsets. The method was immunoSEQ multiplex PCR; TCRdb's version includes in-frame clones alone and lacks a portion of them. The sample comprises millions of clones, 85% to 95% of which are singletons, and about 0.41% rests with the top ten. The CDR3 spans 14 residues. CDR1 is SEHNR and CDR2 is FQNEAQ in the germline V gene (reference sequence). Trimming took 3 bases from V and 4 from J; bases not matched to a gene: 1. The study, taken as a whole, reports: Large depth notwithstanding, sorted-subset sequencing proved incomplete by rarefaction. Memory subsets generally showed lower estimated richness than naive subsets.

Comment on this clone: The antigen is undetermined.

The chain employs TRBV7-9 and TRBJ2-1; 9 bases map to TRBD1. This sequence was found in a man aged 18 to 29 in good health. Some clones in this sample may be carry-over from other donors' samples. The sequencing sample was made of naive CD4+ T cells from PBMCs. This sample's subset: CD45RA+ positively selected. CDR3 residues: CASSLGQGYNEQFF. The CDR3 coding sequence is TGTGCCAGCAGCTTGGGACAGGGATACAATGAGCAGTTCTTC.